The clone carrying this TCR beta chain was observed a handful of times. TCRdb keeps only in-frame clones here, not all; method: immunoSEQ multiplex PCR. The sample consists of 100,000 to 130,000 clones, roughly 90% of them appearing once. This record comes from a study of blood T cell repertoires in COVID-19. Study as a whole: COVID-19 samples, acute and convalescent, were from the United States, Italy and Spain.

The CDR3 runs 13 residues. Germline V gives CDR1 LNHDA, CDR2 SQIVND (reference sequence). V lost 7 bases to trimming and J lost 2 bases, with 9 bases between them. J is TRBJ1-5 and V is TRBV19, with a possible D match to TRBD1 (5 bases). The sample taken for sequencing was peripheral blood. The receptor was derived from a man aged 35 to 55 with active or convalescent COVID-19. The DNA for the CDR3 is TGTGCCAGTAAGCCGACAGGCAATCAGCCCCAGCATTTT. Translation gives CASKPTGNQPQHF. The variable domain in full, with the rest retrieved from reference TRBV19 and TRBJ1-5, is DGGITQSPKYLFRKEGQNVTLSCEQNLNHDAMYWYRQDPGQGLRLIYYSQIVNDFQKGDIAEGYSVSREKKESFPLTVTSAQKNPTAFYLCASKPTGNQPQHFGDGTRLSIL.